These T cell receptor beta chains were read from a single sample in a study of cytomegalovirus exposure and HLA in healthy donors. Clones were read by immunoSEQ multiplex PCR, and TCRdb kept only the in-frame ones, dropping some. The sample consists of 75,000 to 100,000 clones, approximately 96% of them appearing once. What was sequenced was PBMCs. The receptor set was obtained from a man aged 18-30 years in good health and CMV-seronegative. Each CDR3 is given with its conserved first and last residue. The D gene is left open where the match is weak. Where a row states a size, it is once, few, many or the class of an expanded clone; other rows omit it.

clone_size d_call j_call v_call cdr3_nt cdr3_aa
. TRBD1 TRBJ2-7 TRBV29-1 TGCAGCGCCGCCGTCGGACAGGGAGGCTACGAGCAGTACTTC CSAAVGQGGYEQYF
. . TRBJ1-3 TRBV28 TGTGCCAGCAGTTTGGGGGGGGGAAGTGGTGGAAACACCATATATTTT CASSLGGGSGGNTIYF
. TRBD2 TRBJ2-3 TRBV9 TGTGCCAGCAGCCAGACTAGCGGGAGAACAGATACGCAGTATTTT CASSQTSGRTDTQYF
. . TRBJ2-6 TRBV7-2 TGTGCCAGCAGCTTAGTTGGACTTCCGGGTAGCTCTGGGGCCAACGTCCTGACTTTC CASSLVGLPGSSGANVLTF
. . TRBJ1-2 TRBV19 TGTGCCAGTAGTATATTAGCACCTAACTATGGCTACACCTTC CASSILAPNYGYTF
. TRBD2 TRBJ2-5 TRBV5-6 TGTGCCAGCAGCTTTGGCGGGAGAGTGCAAGAGACCCAGTACTTC CASSFGGRVQETQYF
. TRBD1 TRBJ2-7 TRBV2 TGTGCCAGCAGTTATAGACAGGGCTCCTACGAGCAGTACTTC CASSYRQGSYEQYF
once TRBD1 TRBJ2-7 TRBV9 TGTGCCAGCAGCGTAGCCGGGACAGGGGTCGGCGAGCAGTACTTC CASSVAGTGVGEQYF
. . TRBJ2-7 TRBV6-5 TGTGCCAGCAGTTACTCGGGCAGGGGCGACGAGCAGTACTTC CASSYSGRGDEQYF
. . TRBJ1-1 TRBV25-1 TGTTGGGCAGGCCATGAGGGGAACACTGAAGCTTTCTTT CWAGHEGNTEAFF
. . TRBJ1-2 TRBV29-1 TGCAGCGTTGAGTCGGGCTATGGCTACACCTTC CSVESGYGYTF
. . TRBJ2-2 TRBV7-9 TGTGCCAGCAGCAGCCCTCTCGGGGGAATTACGACCGGGGAGCTGTTTTTT CASSSPLGGITTGELFF
. . TRBJ1-1 TRBV19 TGTGCCAGTAGTCCGGGTTCTTGGACTGAAGCTTTCTTT CASSPGSWTEAFF
few . TRBJ1-2 TRBV4-1 TGCGCCACCAGCGACTTACTGGGGGCGGATGGCTACACCTTC CATSDLLGADGYTF
. . TRBJ2-2 TRBV10-3 TGTGCCATCAGTGAGGGCGGAGCTACTGTGAACACCGGGGAGCTGTTTTTT CAISEGGATVNTGELFF
. . TRBJ1-3 TRBV27 TGTGCCAGCAGGTCGGTGGGTAAGGGAGCTTTACCTGGAAACACCATATATTTT CASRSVGKGALPGNTIYF
. TRBD2 TRBJ2-1 TRBV5-6 TGTGCCAGCAGCTTGGTGCCTAGCGGGAGGTCCTACAATGAGCAGTTCTTC CASSLVPSGRSYNEQFF
. . TRBJ2-5 TRBV7-2 TGTGCCAGCAGCTTAACTCGAGAAGAGACCCAGTACTTC CASSLTREETQYF
. TRBD1 TRBJ1-2 TRBV2 TGTGCCAGCAAAAGGACAGGGGGGGAATTAGGCTACACCTTC CASKRTGGELGYTF
once TRBD2 TRBJ2-3 TRBV5-1 TGCGCCAGCAGGTGGCGGGAGCTTGCAGATACGCAGTATTTT CASRWRELADTQYF
. TRBD1 TRBJ1-1 TRBV2 TGTGCCAGCGACTGGACAGGGGGGACGGACACTGAAGCTTTCTTT CASDWTGGTDTEAFF
. . TRBJ1-1 TRBV6-1 TGTGCCAGCAGTGTGGGAGTTTCCACTGAAGCTTTCTTT CASSVGVSTEAFF
. . TRBJ1-4 TRBV11-2 TGTGCCAGCAGCTTACCCGGGACTAGGAGCGAAAAACTGTTTTTT CASSLPGTRSEKLFF
. . TRBJ1-1 TRBV5-4 TGTGCCAGCAGCTTCGGGAACACTGAAGCTTTCTTT CASSFGNTEAFF
. TRBD1 TRBJ2-3 TRBV18 TGTGCCAGCTCACTCGGGACAGGGGGCAAAGATACGCAGTATTTT CASSLGTGGKDTQYF
. TRBD2 TRBJ2-3 TRBV19 TGTGCCACCCGGACTAGCGGGAACACAGATACGCAGTATTTT CATRTSGNTDTQYF
. TRBD1 TRBJ2-1 TRBV19 TGTGCCAGCGGACAGGGGGCTAGTGAGCAGTTCTTC CASGQGASEQFF
. TRBD2 TRBJ2-3 TRBV10-1 TGCGCCAGCAGTGGTGGGACTAGCGGAAGCACAGATACGCAGTATTTT CASSGGTSGSTDTQYF
. . TRBJ1-1 TRBV11-2 TGTGCCAGCAGCTTAGATCTATGGTATGAAGCTTTCTTT CASSLDLWYEAFF
once . TRBJ1-1 TRBV27 TGTGCCAGCAGTTTATACAGGACGTCATACACTGAAGCTTTCTTT CASSLYRTSYTEAFF
. TRBD1 TRBJ1-1 TRBV9 TGTGCCAGCAGCGCGGGACAGGGAACTGAAGCTTTCTTT CASSAGQGTEAFF
. TRBD1 TRBJ2-5 TRBV2 TGTGCCAGCAGTGAATACGGGACAGCAGTCCAAGAGACCCAGTACTTC CASSEYGTAVQETQYF
. TRBD2 TRBJ2-1 TRBV7-3 TGTGCCAGCAGCCAAGCGGGAGGCTACAATGAGCAGTTCTTC CASSQAGGYNEQFF
. TRBD2 TRBJ2-3 TRBV5-1 TGCGCCAGCAGCTTGGCTAGCGGGACTGGCACAGATACGCAGTATTTT CASSLASGTGTDTQYF
. . TRBJ2-3 TRBV5-1 TGCGCCAGCAGAAAACAGGGTGAGGAAGATACGCAGTATTTT CASRKQGEEDTQYF
. . TRBJ2-1 TRBV19 TGTGCCAGTAGTATCCCCCTAAGCTCCTACAATGAGCAGTTCTTC CASSIPLSSYNEQFF
. TRBD2 TRBJ2-1 TRBV14 TGTGCCAGCAGCCCGGGCGAGGCGGGAGTGGGGAATGAGCAGTTCTTC CASSPGEAGVGNEQFF
once . TRBJ1-4 TRBV5-1 TGCGCCAGCAGGGGTCAGGGTCCTAATGAAAAACTGTTTTTT CASRGQGPNEKLFF
. TRBD2 TRBJ2-3 TRBV15 TGTGCCACCAGCAATAGGGAGGGAGGGAAAGATACGCAGTATTTT CATSNREGGKDTQYF
. TRBD2 TRBJ2-3 TRBV7-2 TGTGCCAGCAGCCTTAGCGGGAGGGCTAGCACAGATACGCAGTATTTT CASSLSGRASTDTQYF
. TRBD2 TRBJ2-3 TRBV19 TGTGCCAGTAGTATAGGTGGGACTAGCGGTCCGTGGGATACGCAGTATTTT CASSIGGTSGPWDTQYF
. TRBD2 TRBJ2-3 TRBV5-6 TGTGCCAGCAGCTACAGACTAGCGGGAGGGGGAGATACGCAGTATTTT CASSYRLAGGGDTQYF
. . TRBJ2-7 TRBV9 TGTGCCAGCAGCGTAGCTGCGGGGCCCAGGAGGGAGCAGTACTTC CASSVAAGPRREQYF
. TRBD2 TRBJ2-1 TRBV27 TGTGCCAGCAGTCCGTCTACCTATTATAGCGGGAGTGAGAATGAGCAGTTCTTC CASSPSTYYSGSENEQFF
. TRBD1 TRBJ1-2 TRBV9 TGTGCCAGCAGCAACCAGGGGGCGGGTGGCTACACCTTC CASSNQGAGGYTF
. TRBD1 TRBJ1-4 TRBV6-6 TGTGCCAGCAGCCCCTCTGACAGGGGGGATGAAAAACTGTTTTTT CASSPSDRGDEKLFF